Sequencing of this TCR beta chain was carried out in a study of T cells in Graves' hyperthyroidism and ophthalmopathy. This clonotype appeared many times. This CDR3 has 16 amino acids. V was shortened by 1 base and J by 4 bases, with 14 bases between the two germline ends. Germline V CDR1 and CDR2: SNHLY, FYNNEI. RNA transcripts were the template for amplifying TCR beta CDR3 regions. TCR CDR3 regions were first amplified by RT-PCR with HTBI primers. From the multiplex PCR reads, TCRdb called clonotypes with MiXCR, one entry per CDR3 protein. The data show over 450,000 distinct CDR3 sequences, approximately 17% seen once.

Sequenced: blood. The V and J genes are TRBV2 and TRBJ1-5; possible D gene TRBD1, 5 bases. This TCR was recovered from a woman aged 18-30 years with Graves' ophthalmopathy. DNA for the CDR3: TGTGCCAGCAGTGAAGTCCCCCCAAGGGGTAATCAGCCCCAGCATTTT. It is translated as CASSEVPPRGNQPQHF.